Each of the 19 T cell receptor beta chains below was sequenced from the same sample in a study of spatial heterogeneity in lung cancer. Using its own MiXCR run on the 5' RACE reads, TCRdb lists one record per CDR3 protein. Here the sample spans 20,000 to 25,000 distinct CDR3 sequences, around 5.8% being singletons. Time point specified: sample taken at primary tumor resection. The sample in question was PBMCs, obtained at surgery. The receptors stem from a male donor with early-stage non-small cell lung cancer.

This clonotype was found many times. The chain uses TRBV20-1 and TRBJ2-7, with TRBD2 matching over 10 bases. The CDR3 consists of 17 residues. V lost 0 bases to trimming and J lost 2 bases; unmatched junction nucleotides: 10. The germline CDR1 and CDR2 sequences are DFQATT and SNEGSKA (reference sequence). Written as DNA, the CDR3 is TGCAGTGCTAGAGACCTTCCCGGACTAGCGGATCCCTACGAGCAGTACTTC. It encodes CSARDLPGLADPYEQYF.

This clonotype occurred a few times. A much larger clone lies one base from this, so it may be a read error. This chain joins TRBV7-9 and TRBJ2-3; no clear D. Germline loops: CDR1 SEHNR, CDR2 FQNEAQ (reference sequence). V was clipped by 2 bases and J by 3 bases, with 0 bases between them. The CDR3 runs to 11 residues. In nucleotides, the CDR3 is TGTGCCAGCAGCTTAACAGATACGCAGTATTTT. Its protein is CASSLTDTQYF.

This clonotype occurred many times. The V gene is TRBV7-9, the J gene TRBJ2-5; 10 bases are a match to TRBD2. The V and J ends lost 6 bases and 4 bases, in that order; junction bases with no gene match: 8. Germline V lookup: CDR1 SEHNR, CDR2 FQNEAQ (reference sequence). This CDR3 contains 15 residues. DNA of the CDR3: TGTGCCAGCAGACCACTGACTAGCGGGTCAGAGACCCAGTACTTC. Protein product: CASRPLTSGSETQYF.

This clonotype came up a few times. The CDR3 region is CASSYMQPGQNEQYF. The CDR3 bases are TGTGCCAGCAGTTACATGCAGCCCGGTCAAAACGAGCAGTACTTC. This chain joins TRBV6-5 and TRBJ2-7; no firm D call. Between the trimmed V and J ends, which lost 2 bases and 5 bases, there was a span of 16 bases. CDR1 and CDR2 from the germline V gene are MNHEY and SVGAGI. This CDR3 has 15 residues.

This clonotype was observed at least ten times. The chain carries TRBV4-2 and TRBJ2-7; D assignment may be TRBD1 or TRBD2 (5 bases each). The CDR3 extends over 15 amino acids. V was trimmed by 3 bases and J by 3 bases, leaving 15 bases between them. Germline CDR1 and CDR2: LGHNA and YNFKEQ. The DNA of the CDR3 is TGTGCCAGCAGCCATACCGGGACGGTGAGCTACGAGCAGTACTTC. This sequence encodes CASSHTGTVSYEQYF.

This clonotype was seen ten or more times. As DNA, the CDR3 is TGCAGTGCTAGAGCCGGACTGCTACCAACCTACGAGCAGTACTTC. This encodes CSARAGLLPTYEQYF. The V call is TRBV20-1, the J call TRBJ2-7; D might be TRBD2 (5 bases). CDR3 length equals 15 residues. With 1 base removed from V and 2 bases from J, the gap between germline ends came to 15 bases. Germline V CDR1 and CDR2: DFQATT, SNEGSKA (reference sequence).

This clonotype has ten or more counts. As DNA, the CDR3 is TGTGCCAGCAGTTTGATGAACACTGAAGCTTTCTTT. This encodes CASSLMNTEAFF. This chain joins TRBV12-3 or TRBV12-4 and TRBJ1-1; D is ambiguous. Trimming stripped 3 bases from V and 0 bases from J, with 2 bases between. The CDR3 spans 12 residues.

The table lists this clonotype with many counts. This chain joins TRBV6-1 and TRBJ1-5; weak D call: TRBD1 (5 bases). Germline CDR1 and CDR2: MNHNS and SASEGT. The CDR3 has 16 amino acids. V was shortened by 7 bases and J by 5 bases, with 21 bases between the two germline ends. CDR3 sequence (DNA): TGTGCCAGCATTCTCCAGGCCGGGGGGATCTATCAGCCCCAGCATTTT. Translated, it gives CASILQAGGIYQPQHF.

Within the sample, this clonotype is large (0.1 to 1%). The chain links TRBV7-3 to TRBJ1-4; tentatively, D is TRBD1 (6 bases). This CDR3 is built from 15 residues. The V and J ends lost 5 bases and 4 bases respectively, with 14 bases between them. Germline V lookup: CDR1 SGHTA, CDR2 FQGTGA. CDR3 residues: CASSLQGIGNEKLFF. The CDR3 region has the DNA TGTGCCAGCAGCCTGCAGGGGATCGGTAATGAAAAACTGTTTTTT.

This clonotype was recorded many times. The V call is TRBV28, the J call TRBJ2-5, with a possible D match to TRBD2 (5 bases). CDR1 and CDR2 (germline): MDHEN, SYDVKM. V lost 3 bases and J 0 bases, leaving 8 bases between the germline ends. The CDR3 runs 14 residues. The DNA of the CDR3 is TGTGCCAGCAGTTTGTTGGGAGACCAAGAGACCCAGTACTTC. Protein sequence: CASSLLGDQETQYF.

This clonotype was observed many times. The chain joins TRBV7-9 to TRBJ2-5; 10 bases map to TRBD2. Germline CDR1 SEHNR, CDR2 FQNEAQ (reference sequence). The CDR3 is made up of 15 amino acids. V trimming: 5 bases; J trimming: 1 base; junction bases outside the gene matches: 4. The CDR3 DNA follows: TGTGCCAGCAGCCTTAGCGGGGGGTCCCAAGAGACCCAGTACTTC. Its protein product is CASSLSGGSQETQYF. The entire variable domain, with the rest obtained from reference TRBV7-9 and TRBJ2-5, is as follows: DTGVSQNPRHKITKRGQNVTFRCDPISEHNRLYWYRQTLGQGPEFLTYFQNEAQLEKSRLLSDRFSAERPKGSFSTLEIQRTEQGDSAMYLCASSLSGGSQETQYFGPGTRLLVL.

This clonotype came up a few times. This chain joins TRBV7-2 and TRBJ1-3, with TRBD1 matching 7 bases. The J segment lost 0 bases and the V segment lost 5 bases, leaving 1 base of the junction unmatched. Germline CDR1 and CDR2: SGHTA and FQGNSA. The CDR3 length is 14 residues. As DNA, the CDR3 is TGTGCCAGCAGCGACAGGGTCTCTGGAAACACCATATATTTT. It encodes CASSDRVSGNTIYF.

This clonotype was recorded at least ten times. This sequence joins TRBV19 and TRBJ2-1; D unclear. The V gene lost 8 bases and the J gene lost 10 bases, with 18 bases spanning the gap. CDR1 is LNHDA and CDR2 is SQIVND in the germline V gene (reference sequence). The CDR3 has 13 residues. The CDR3 nucleotides read TGTGCCAGTGAAGCGCCACCCGTGGGGGAGCAGTTCTTC. Protein product: CASEAPPVGEQFF. The full variable domain, with the rest looked up from reference TRBV19 and TRBJ2-1, is DGGITQSPKYLFRKEGQNVTLSCEQNLNHDAMYWYRQDPGQGLRLIYYSQIVNDFQKGDIAEGYSVSREKKESFPLTVTSAQKNPTAFYLCASEAPPVGEQFFGPGTRLTVL.

In this sample, this clonotype turned up a few times. The chain joins TRBV24-1 to TRBJ2-5; TRBD1 agrees at 9 bases. The V gene end was trimmed by 7 bases and the J gene end by 2 bases; junction bases not matched to a gene: 10. In germline, CDR1 is KGHDR, CDR2 SFDVKD. This CDR3 has 16 residues. The CDR3 coding sequence is TGTGCCACCAGCATCCCAGGACAGGGGACGCAAGAGACCCAGTACTTC. Translated, it gives CATSIPGQGTQETQYF.

This clonotype was recorded many times. The V and J genes are TRBV7-3 and TRBJ2-3; 7 positions agree with TRBD1. The CDR3 has 16 residues. V dropped 2 bases and J dropped 1; count of bases not matched to a gene: 6. Germline values: CDR1 SGHTA, CDR2 FQGTGA. CDR3 nucleotide sequence: TGTGCCAGCAGCTTAGTAGGGGGCAGCGGCACAGATACGCAGTATTTT. Its protein is CASSLVGGSGTDTQYF.

CDR3 loop: CASSLGGTNQETQYF. The DNA of the CDR3 is TGTGCCAGCAGCTTGGGGGGGACCAACCAAGAGACCCAGTACTTC. The chain couples TRBV5-4 to TRBJ2-5; D tentatively reads TRBD1 or TRBD2 (5 bases each). Per germline, CDR1 SGHNT and CDR2 YYREEE (reference sequence). V was cut by 0 bases and J by 0 bases, with 9 bases left in between. The CDR3 covers 15 residues.

Ten or more counts support this clonotype. V gene TRBV10-3 combines with J gene TRBJ1-6, with a possible D match to TRBD1 (6 bases). Trimming took 6 bases from V and 7 from J, leaving 16 bases between them. The CDR3 is made up of 15 amino acids. Looked up from germline, CDR1 is ENHRY and CDR2 is SYGVKD. The CDR3 sequence: CAIRALDSGNSPLHF. For the CDR3, the DNA is TGTGCCATCAGGGCCCTGGACAGTGGGAATTCACCCCTCCACTTT.

This clonotype is a singleton in its sample. A much larger clone is a single base away; this may be a read error. The chain joins TRBV7-7 to TRBJ2-3; D may be TRBD1 (6 bases). CDR3 length: 15 amino acids. CDR1 and CDR2 (germline): SSHAT, FNYEAQ (reference sequence). The CDR3 loop reads CASSQGLAGTDTQYF. The CDR3 DNA reads as TGTGCTAGCAGCCAGGGGCTAGCTGGCACAGATACGCAGTATTTT.

This clonotype was seen many times. CDR3 DNA sequence: TGTGCCAGCAGCTCCGGAGGGACTATACTTATGGAGACCCAGTACTTC. Its translation is CASSSGGTILMETQYF. The chain has TRBV7-2 and TRBJ2-5; TRBD2 matches at 7 bases. The V gene end was trimmed by 4 bases and the J gene end by 5 bases; junction bases not matched to a gene: 13. The CDR3 is made up of 16 amino acids. Germline CDR1 and CDR2: SGHTA and FQGNSA.